Given below is one TCR beta chain in context. What this receptor recognizes is not known. One base away there is no much larger clone; base qualities are not given. The germline V gene (reference sequence) sets CDR1 to SEHNR and CDR2 to FQNEAQ. Unmatched junction bases come to 12, with V trimmed by 5 bases and J by 5 bases. The CDR3, from cysteine to phenylalanine, totals 15 residues. Only the CDR3 DNA is retained, 45 bases long and in frame from the first base. This entry is derived from a study of vaccination and CD4 T cells after COVID-19 (dated 2022 in TCRdb). For the wider study: Convalescent patients had a positive SARS-CoV-2 result on nasal swab PCR, and of these patients, nine had mild disease and one had severe disease. The convalescent cohort included six males and four females, with two Hispanic individuals, seven Caucasians, two Asians and one multiracial person. For stimulating the cultures, overlapping spike peptide pools were used, derived from SARS-CoV-2 as well as from the common cold coronaviruses HCoV-NL63, HCoV-OC43 and HCoV-229E. In 10 COVID-19 convalescent patients and a handful of infection-naive healthy vaccine recipients, researchers compared the spike-specific CD4+ TCR repertoire from before mRNA vaccination with the repertoire from after. Two doses of either the Pfizer-BioNTech BNT162b2 vaccine (n=8) or the Moderna mRNA-1273 vaccine (n=2) were administered to participants. Control cultures received a CEFX viral epitope pool as the positive control, an HIV-1 Nef peptide pool as the negative control, or no peptide. Post-COVID blood samples were collected from convalescent patients a median of around 96 days after diagnosis, with a range of about 35 to 161 days. The time from the second vaccine dose to post-vaccine blood sampling had a median of roughly 79 days and ranged from about 14 to 250 days. Study-wide findings and limitations: Although the median number of SARS-CoV-2-reactive clonotypes went up from 20 to 25 after infection to some 38 after vaccination, the increase was not significant. In convalescent patients, nearly all vaccine-specific clones (304 of 307) were found to be mono-reactive for SARS-CoV-2 spike rather than cross-reactive with common cold coronaviruses. In convalescent patients, a median around 86% of post-vaccine SARS-CoV-2-reactive clones were detected only after vaccination, suggesting vaccine-specific priming. Only a relatively small number of convalescent patients were included in the study, and early timepoints following natural infection were not analyzed.

According to the study, the label for this sample's treatment or condition signals: roughly 10-day PBMC culture with coronavirus spike peptide pools or control peptides (ViraFEST assay). The ViraFEST assay, used in the study, expanded antigen-specific T cells with peptide pools and then identified the expanded clonotypes through TCR sequencing. The convalescent patients' positive SARS-CoV-2 PCR tests fell between March and December 2020, which was before the Alpha, Beta and Delta variants emerged in the United States. More than 1.5 million PBMCs per well were cultured in IMDM with 5% human AB serum and approximately 10 IU/ml IL-2, plus 10 ug/ml peptide pools. On days 3 and 7, half of the culture medium was replaced with fresh IL-2-containing medium. Once the cells had been in culture for roughly 10 days, the EasySep CD4+ T cell isolation kit was used to isolate CD4+ T cells by negative selection. PBMCs were separated from whole blood using Ficoll-Paque Plus gradient centrifugation and then either used fresh or cryopreserved at -140C. In general, triplicate wells were set up for every culture condition.

The protocol used for the library was PCR. DNA from cultured CD4+ T cells was subjected to TCR sequencing with the Oncomine TCR Beta short-read assay at the Johns Hopkins FTIC core. The QIAamp micro DNA kit was used to extract genomic DNA from the cultured CD4+ T cells. Oncomine TCR Beta libraries from cultured CD4+ T cells were pooled with unique dual indexes and sequenced on an Illumina iSeq 100. Regarding the original processing steps: Non-productive sequences were filtered out, and CDR3s that did not start with C, did not end with F or W, or were shorter than 7 amino acids were discarded. Antigen-specific clonotypes were identified using the MANAFEST web application through comparison of peptide-stimulated wells with reference and other culture wells. Positive clones required FDR below 0.05, an odds ratio above 5, and productive frequency above 0.1% in at least two of three replicate wells. Cross-reactive clonotypes were defined as significantly expanded in both SARS-CoV-2 spike wells and at least one common cold coronavirus spike condition. CDR3 homology was assessed with Levenshtein distances (stringdist) and unrooted phylogenetic trees (ape) in R version 3.6.1. TCRdb ran its own pipeline on the public reads, namely fastp trimming at Q25 and MiXCR clone calling, and kept in-frame beta chains. When rows share a CDR3 protein, they turn into one entry using the most common DNA and genes. The V and J calls, along with clone size, are taken from TCRdb and not from the paper's own processing. For this sample the table gives 12,000 or so distinct CDR3 sequences, of which 60% to 80% were detected only once. Roughly 31% of the sample comes from the top ten.

The sequence was obtained from a human donor who had recovered from COVID-19. The chain is assembled from TRBV7-9 and TRBJ2-7, and 7 junction bases match TRBD1. The source material was CD4+ T cells from blood, cultured in vitro. The DNA sequence is as follows: TGTGCCAGCAGCCCTCGAGGGACAGTAGTCCACGAGCAGTACTTC. Its product reads: CASSPRGTVVHEQYF.